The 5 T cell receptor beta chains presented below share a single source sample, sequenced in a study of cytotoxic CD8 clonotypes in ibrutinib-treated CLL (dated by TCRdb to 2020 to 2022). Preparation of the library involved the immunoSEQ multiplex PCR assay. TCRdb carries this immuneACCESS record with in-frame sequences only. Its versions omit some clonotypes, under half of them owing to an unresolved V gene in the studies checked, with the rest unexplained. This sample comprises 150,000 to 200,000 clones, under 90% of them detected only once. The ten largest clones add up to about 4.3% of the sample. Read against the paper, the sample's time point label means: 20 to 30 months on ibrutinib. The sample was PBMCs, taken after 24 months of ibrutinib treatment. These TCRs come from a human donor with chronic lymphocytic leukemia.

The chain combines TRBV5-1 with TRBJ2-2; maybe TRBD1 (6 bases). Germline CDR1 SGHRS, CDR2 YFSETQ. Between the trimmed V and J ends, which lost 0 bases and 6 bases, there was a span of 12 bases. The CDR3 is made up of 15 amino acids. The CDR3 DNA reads TGCGCCAGCAGCTTGGACAGGGTGAGGTCCGGGGAGCTGTTTTTT. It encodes CASSLDRVRSGELFF. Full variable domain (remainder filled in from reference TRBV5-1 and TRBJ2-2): KAGVTQTPRYLIKTRGQQVTLSCSPISGHRSVSWYQQTPGQGLQFLFEYFSETQRNKGNFPGRFSGRQFSNSRSEMNVSTLELGDSALYLCASSLDRVRSGELFFGEGSRLTVL.

The CDR3 sequence: CAWSAYRWGYEQYF. In nucleotides, the CDR3 is TGTGCCTGGAGTGCCTACAGGTGGGGCTACGAGCAGTACTTC. The rearrangement links TRBV30 to TRBJ2-7; tentatively, D is TRBD1 (5 bases). The CDR3 is 14 residues long. V dropped 1 base and J dropped 3 bases, with 13 bases sitting between them. Germline values: CDR1 GTSNPN, CDR2 SVGIG (reference sequence). The whole variable domain, filled in from reference TRBV30 and TRBJ2-7, reads SQTIHQWPATLVQPVGSPLSLECTVEGTSNPNLYWYRQAAGRGLQLLFYSVGIGQISSEVPQNLSASRPQDRQFILSSKKLLLSDSGFYLCAWSAYRWGYEQYFGPGTRLTVT.

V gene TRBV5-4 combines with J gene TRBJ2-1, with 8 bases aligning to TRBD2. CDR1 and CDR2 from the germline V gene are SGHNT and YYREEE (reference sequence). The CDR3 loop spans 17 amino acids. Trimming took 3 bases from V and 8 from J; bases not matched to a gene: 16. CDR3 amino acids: CASSSRSVRGGLHEQFF. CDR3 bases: TGTGCCAGCAGCTCCCGGTCGGTCCGGGGGGGCCTACATGAGCAGTTCTTC.

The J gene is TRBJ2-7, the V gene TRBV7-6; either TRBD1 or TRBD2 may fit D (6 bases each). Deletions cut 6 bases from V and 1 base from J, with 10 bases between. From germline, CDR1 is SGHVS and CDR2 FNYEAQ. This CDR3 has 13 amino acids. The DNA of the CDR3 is TGTGCCAGCAGGGAGGGGGGATCCTACGAGCAGTACTTC. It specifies CASREGGSYEQYF.

DNA for the CDR3: TGTGCCAGTAGTATAGATCTGGGCGGATCACCCCCTCGGCCCCAGCATTTT. This translates into CASSIDLGGSPPRPQHF. This sequence joins TRBV19 and TRBJ1-5; D uncertain. The CDR3 length is 17 residues. Trimming removed 0 bases at V and 9 bases at J, with 21 bases between. CDR1 LNHDA and CDR2 SQIVND come from the germline V gene (reference sequence).